Below, 32 T cell receptor beta chains from the same sample are listed, as sequenced in a study of human T cells and chemical hapten exposure. Total RNA came from unfractionated whole blood. A single record per CDR3 protein comes from TCRdb applying MiXCR to the 5' RACE reads. The sample lists around 80,000 distinct CDR3 sequences; approximately 15% were seen once. The receptors shown here come from a female donor in good health.

This clonotype was recorded a few times. The chain is built from TRBV2 and TRBJ2-1, with 9 bases identical to TRBD2. Germline-derived CDR1 and CDR2 are SNHLY and FYNNEI. Trimming cost V 7 bases and J 9 bases; bases outside gene matches: 10. This CDR3 comprises 14 residues. This chain's CDR3 is CASIKAGGPSEQFF. The CDR3 DNA reads as TGTGCCAGCATAAAGGCGGGAGGGCCTAGTGAGCAGTTCTTC.

This clonotype has just a few counts. The chain uses TRBV20-1 and TRBJ2-7; D may be TRBD2 (5 bases). V lost 6 bases to trimming and J lost 0 bases, with 18 bases between them. This CDR3 has 15 amino acids. Germline CDR1 and CDR2: DFQATT and SNEGSKA (reference sequence). The DNA of the CDR3 is TGCAGTGCCCACACGGGGTTCTCCAGCTCCTACGAGCAGTACTTC. The encoded protein is CSAHTGFSSSYEQYF.

In its sample, this clonotype was seen a few times. This chain joins TRBV5-1 and TRBJ1-6; D may be TRBD1 (6 bases). Trimming removed 4 bases at V and 9 bases at J, with 11 bases between. CDR3 length: 13 residues. Germline V gene lookup returns CDR1 SGHRS and CDR2 YFSETQ. This chain's CDR3 is CASSPDSLSPLHF. In DNA, the CDR3 is TGCGCCAGCAGCCCGGACAGCCTTTCACCCCTCCACTTT.

This clonotype was counted ten times or more. This chain uses TRBV5-5 with TRBJ1-6; no firm D call. CDR1 SGHKS and CDR2 YYEKEE come from the germline V gene (reference sequence). Between the trimmed V and J ends, which lost 0 bases and 7 bases, there was a span of 5 bases. This CDR3 comprises 13 residues. Written as DNA, the CDR3 is TGTGCCAGCAGCTTGGGAGACAATTCACCCCTCCACTTT. Translation gives CASSLGDNSPLHF.

The V and J genes are TRBV10-3 and TRBJ2-7, with 13 bases lining up with TRBD2. The V and J ends lost 4 bases and 4 bases, in that order; junction bases with no gene match: 4. The germline gives CDR1 ENHRY, CDR2 SYGVKD. The CDR3 has 15 amino acids. The CDR3 sequence is CAISAGLAGEYEQYF. The CDR3 DNA sequence: TGTGCCATCAGTGCCGGACTAGCGGGAGAGTACGAGCAGTACTTC.

In its sample, this clonotype was seen many times. This chain joins TRBV6-5 and TRBJ1-1, with D maybe TRBD1 (5 bases). V gave up 6 bases and J gave up 1 base, with 9 bases separating them. The length of the CDR3 is 13 residues. Germline CDR1 MNHEY, CDR2 SVGAGI. The DNA for the CDR3 is TGTGCCAGCAGAAGGGGCCAGAACACTGAAGCTTTCTTT. Translating gives CASRRGQNTEAFF.

This chain uses TRBV4-3 with TRBJ2-4; D uncertain. Germline V gene data show CDR1 as LGHNA and CDR2 as YSLEER. V lost 4 bases to trimming and J lost 4 bases, with 14 bases between them. The CDR3 runs to 15 residues. The CDR3 loop reads CASSPFGGMKNIQYF. CDR3 sequence (DNA): TGCGCCAGCAGCCCCTTTGGCGGCATGAAAAACATTCAGTACTTC.

This clonotype appeared a few times. The rearrangement uses TRBV20-1 and TRBJ2-7; TRBD2 matches at 7 bases. Germline V CDR1 and CDR2: DFQATT, SNEGSKA (reference sequence). Trimming took 3 bases from V and 5 from J; bases not matched to a gene: 7. CDR3 length: 13 amino acids. CDR3 sequence: CSASGRGFDEQYF. The DNA for the CDR3 is TGCAGTGCTAGTGGGAGGGGCTTCGACGAGCAGTACTTC.

The J gene is TRBJ1-2, the V gene TRBV7-2; D is unresolved. The V end lost 6 bases, the J end lost 0 bases, and 14 bases lay between the germline ends. This CDR3 has 15 amino acids. Germline values: CDR1 SGHTA, CDR2 FQGNSA. CDR3 in amino acids: CASSRDINANYGYTF. The CDR3 DNA reads TGTGCCAGCAGTCGTGACATCAACGCTAACTATGGCTACACCTTC.

This clonotype was recorded a few times. The chain combines TRBV12-3 or TRBV12-4 with TRBJ1-1; D is possibly TRBD1 (6 bases). The CDR3 loop spans 16 amino acids. Trimming pared 6 bases from V and 0 bases from J, leaving 17 bases between. The CDR3 region is CASRKGQTRMNTEAFF. Written as DNA, the CDR3 is TGTGCCAGCAGAAAAGGACAGACGAGAATGAACACTGAAGCTTTCTTT.

This clonotype has only a few counts. The chain employs TRBV5-5 and TRBJ2-7; D possibly corresponds to TRBD2 (5 bases). The germline V gene encodes CDR1 SGHKS and CDR2 YYEKEE (reference sequence). CDR3 length: 15 amino acids. V gave up 3 bases and J gave up 3 bases, with 16 bases separating them. The CDR3 region has the DNA TGTGCCAGCAGCTCCAGTGGGAGTTCGGACTACGAGCAGTACTTC. Amino acids: CASSSSGSSDYEQYF.

This clonotype was counted only a few times. The J gene is TRBJ2-1, the V gene TRBV5-1; D gene ambiguous. Germline CDR1 reads SGHRS; CDR2 reads YFSETQ. The CDR3 totals 16 residues. Trimming shortened V by 4 bases and J by 2 bases, and 16 bases separated the two germline ends. CDR3 bases: TGCGCCAGCAGCCCCCGGTCCAACTCGCCCTACAATGAGCAGTTCTTC. Its translation is CASSPRSNSPYNEQFF.

CDR3 region: CASSLVGPGQGATDTQYF. The CDR3, as DNA: TGTGCCAGCAGCTTAGTAGGGCCGGGACAGGGGGCGACCGATACGCAGTATTTT. This rearrangement joins TRBV7-6 to TRBJ2-3; 12 bases agree with TRBD1. Germline CDR1 SGHVS, CDR2 FNYEAQ. The CDR3 loop spans 18 amino acids. J was trimmed by 6 bases and V by 1 base; bases with no gene match: 11.

The chain uses TRBV7-2 and TRBJ1-5, with D possibly matching TRBD1 (6 bases). Deletions cut 2 bases from V and 4 bases from J, with 12 bases between. The V gene's germline CDR1 is SGHTA and CDR2 FQGNSA. CDR3 length equals 15 residues. In DNA form, the CDR3 reads TGTGCCAGCAGCTTAAACGCGGGGACAAATCAGCCCCAGCATTTT. Protein: CASSLNAGTNQPQHF.

For the CDR3, the DNA is TGTGCCAGCAGCCGGATGGGGCGGAATGAAAAACTGTTTTTT. Protein sequence: CASSRMGRNEKLFF. The chain is built from TRBV5-4 and TRBJ1-4; maybe TRBD1 (5 bases). Germline loops: CDR1 SGHNT, CDR2 YYREEE (reference sequence). The CDR3 length is 14 residues. The V gene lost 4 bases and the J gene lost 5 bases, with 12 bases spanning the gap.

This chain uses TRBV3-1 with TRBJ2-2, with 7 bases aligning to TRBD1. The J segment lost 6 bases and the V segment lost 3 bases, leaving 7 bases of the junction unmatched. CDR3 size: 15 residues. Germline V gene data show CDR1 as LGHDT and CDR2 as YNNKEL (reference sequence). Here the CDR3 DNA reads TGTGCCAGCAGCCAGGGTCTCACAGGGGCCGGGGAGCTGTTTTTT. Translated, it gives CASSQGLTGAGELFF.

This chain connects TRBV4-3 to TRBJ1-1, with TRBD1 matching over 8 bases. Looked up from germline, CDR1 is LGHNA and CDR2 is YSLEER. This CDR3 region has 16 residues. V shed 0 bases, J shed 4 bases, and the junction held 7 bases outside the gene matches. The CDR3, as DNA: TGCGCCAGCAGCCAAGAACCGAGAACAGGGGGCACTGAAGCTTTCTTT. Its translation: CASSQEPRTGGTEAFF.

In the case of this clonotype: With a much larger clone just one base away, this may be a read error. The chain has TRBV5-1 and TRBJ1-1, with a weak D call TRBD1 (5 bases). Germline CDR1 reads SGHRS; CDR2 reads YFSETQ. V was clipped by 1 base and J by 1 base, with 8 bases between them. This CDR3 comprises 14 residues. The CDR3 sequence: CASSLLTENTEAFF. CDR3 sequence (DNA): TGCGCCAGCAGCTTGTTGACAGAGAACACTGAAGCTTTCTTT.

This chain joins TRBV6-5 and TRBJ2-1; no clear D. This CDR3 is built from 15 residues. Germline CDR1 and CDR2: MNHEY and SVGAGI. Trimming left V 6 bases short and J 6 bases short, with 18 bases between. CDR3 nucleotide sequence: TGTGCCAGCAGCTTCTCCGGGCCATACAGCAATGAGCAGTTCTTC. Amino acid sequence: CASSFSGPYSNEQFF.

The chain is built from TRBV18 and TRBJ2-1; TRBD1 is a possible D gene (6 bases). The CDR3 sequence is 13 residues long. With 8 bases removed from V and 11 bases from J, the gap between germline ends came to 19 bases. The germline gives CDR1 KGHSH, CDR2 LQKENI. This CDR3 is CASGRTVEGQQFF. CDR3 nucleotides: TGTGCCAGCGGAAGGACAGTTGAAGGACAGCAGTTCTTC.

The V call is TRBV5-1, the J call TRBJ1-5, with unresolved D. Germline-derived CDR1 and CDR2 are SGHRS and YFSETQ. This CDR3 region has 17 residues. V lost 9 bases and J lost 1, with 23 bases in between. The CDR3 nucleotides read TGCGCCAACCCTCGGGGTTCTATTCGAGGCAGCAATCAGCCCCAGCATTTT. Its protein product is CANPRGSIRGSNQPQHF. Full variable domain (missing parts from reference TRBV5-1 and TRBJ1-5): KAGVTQTPRYLIKTRGQQVTLSCSPISGHRSVSWYQQTPGQGLQFLFEYFSETQRNKGNFPGRFSGRQFSNSRSEMNVSTLELGDSALYLCANPRGSIRGSNQPQHFGDGTRLSIL.

By sample share, this clonotype is medium-sized (0.01 to 0.1%). The chain is built from TRBV29-1 and TRBJ2-3, with 14 bases aligning to TRBD2. Germline V lookup: CDR1 SQVTM, CDR2 ANQGSEA. The CDR3 runs to 16 residues. Trimming removed 5 bases from V and 0 bases from J; junction bases left unmatched: 4. Here the CDR3 reads CSVTGTSGGSTDTQYF. In DNA, the CDR3 is TGCAGCGTTACCGGGACTAGCGGGGGTAGCACAGATACGCAGTATTTT.

The chain uses TRBV6-2 or TRBV6-3 and TRBJ1-1; 8 bases align to TRBD1. There are 17 residues in the CDR3. In germline, CDR1 is MNHEY, CDR2 SVGEGT. V gave up 7 bases and J gave up 0 bases; unmatched junction bases: 13. In nucleotides, the CDR3 is TGTGCCAGCAACCCTTGGGGGACAGGACACATGAACACTGAAGCTTTCTTT. It codes for CASNPWGTGHMNTEAFF.

CDR3 loop: CASSSSTMGGEQFF. As DNA, the CDR3 is TGTGCCAGCAGTTCGAGTACCATGGGCGGTGAGCAGTTCTTC. V usage is TRBV27 and J usage is TRBJ2-1; D unresolved. The germline V gene encodes CDR1 MNHEY and CDR2 SMNVEV (reference sequence). Trimming removed 4 bases from V and 9 bases from J, with 16 bases in between. The CDR3 totals 14 residues.

This rearrangement joins TRBV19 to TRBJ1-1; D is uncertain. The CDR3 sequence is 15 residues long. The germline gives CDR1 LNHDA, CDR2 SQIVND (reference sequence). V shed 2 bases and J shed 0 bases, with 10 bases lying between them. CDR3 sequence reads: CASSIFEGVNTEAFF. The CDR3 DNA sequence: TGTGCCAGTAGTATATTCGAGGGCGTGAACACTGAAGCTTTCTTT. The whole variable domain, remainder taken from reference TRBV19 and TRBJ1-1, is DGGITQSPKYLFRKEGQNVTLSCEQNLNHDAMYWYRQDPGQGLRLIYYSQIVNDFQKGDIAEGYSVSREKKESFPLTVTSAQKNPTAFYLCASSIFEGVNTEAFFGQGTRLTVV.

The chain employs TRBV7-2 and TRBJ2-3; 8 bases line up with TRBD2. With V trimmed by 5 bases and J by 9 bases, 13 bases remained unmatched. Looked up from germline, CDR1 is SGHTA and CDR2 is FQGNSA. The CDR3 loop spans 15 amino acids. CDR3 residues: CASSRLAGSSITQYF. Here the CDR3 DNA reads TGTGCCAGCAGCCGTCTAGCGGGTTCATCCATCACGCAGTATTTT.

This clonotype was counted only a few times. The rearrangement joins TRBV5-1 to TRBJ1-2; D unresolved. There are 14 residues in the CDR3. The germline CDR1 and CDR2 sequences are SGHRS and YFSETQ. The V end was cut by 4 bases, the J end by 3 bases, with 13 bases between. The CDR3 DNA sequence: TGCGCCAGCAGCCCCCGAGGCATTGACTATGGCTACACCTTC. It is translated as CASSPRGIDYGYTF. Full variable domain (outside the CDR3, taken from reference TRBV5-1 and TRBJ1-2): KAGVTQTPRYLIKTRGQQVTLSCSPISGHRSVSWYQQTPGQGLQFLFEYFSETQRNKGNFPGRFSGRQFSNSRSEMNVSTLELGDSALYLCASSPRGIDYGYTFGSGTRLTVV.

Only a few counts were recorded for this clonotype. The rearrangement uses TRBV6-5 and TRBJ1-1; 7 nucleotides agree with TRBD1. In germline, CDR1 is MNHEY, CDR2 SVGAGI. V shed 2 bases and J 10 bases; nucleotides not matched to a gene: 13. The CDR3 spans 15 residues. The CDR3: CASSYGGTEPLGAFF. CDR3 coding DNA: TGTGCCAGCAGTTACGGCGGGACAGAACCCTTAGGAGCTTTCTTT.

This clonotype came up a few times. The gene calls are TRBV30 and TRBJ1-2; D remains ambiguous. The length of the CDR3 is 12 residues. The germline V and J ends were trimmed by 5 bases and 6 bases, with 13 bases remaining between them. Germline values: CDR1 GTSNPN, CDR2 SVGIG (reference sequence). The CDR3 loop reads CAWGWAINGYTF. Written as DNA, the CDR3 is TGTGCCTGGGGATGGGCTATCAATGGCTACACCTTC.

The J gene is TRBJ1-1, the V gene TRBV21-1; TRBD1 is taken as the D call from the table, unchecked against the DNA. TRBV21-1 is noted as a pseudogene. The CDR3 has 16 amino acids. CDR3 loop: CASSTRRTTTGSEAFF. The DNA for the CDR3 is TGTGCCAGCAGCACCCGTCGCACCACGACAGGGTCTGAAGCTTTCTTT.

This clonotype was counted a few times. The gene calls are TRBV9 and TRBJ2-2; tentatively, D is TRBD2 (5 bases). The CDR3 is 14 amino acids. V lost 4 bases, J lost 5 bases, and 12 bases lay in between. Looked up from germline, CDR1 is SGDLS and CDR2 is YYNGEE. In nucleotides, the CDR3 is TGTGCCAGCAGCCCCTGGTCGGGAACCGGGGAGCTGTTTTTT. This codes for CASSPWSGTGELFF.

The J gene is TRBJ1-2, the V gene TRBV4-1; tentatively, D is TRBD1 (5 bases). The CDR3 runs 13 residues. V lost 0 bases and J 4 bases, leaving 6 bases between the germline ends. CDR1 MGHRA and CDR2 YSYEKL come from the germline V gene. The CDR3 nucleotides read TGCGCCAGCAGCCAAGATGACAGCTATGGCTACACCTTC. This sequence encodes CASSQDDSYGYTF.